The sequence of this T cell receptor (beta chain) was determined in a study of cytomegalovirus exposure and HLA in healthy donors. PCR amplification relied on 60 Vbeta primers (plus 13 Jbeta primers). Methods used by the authors: Counted up in a later analysis, unique TCR beta chains came to 60 million to 95 million, with roughly 11 million shared. Libraries were prepared by immunoSEQ multiplex PCR; TCRdb keeps only in-frame clonotypes and omits some of them. That table gives V, J and clone size, and the DNA gave D and trimming. The sample has 100,000 or so clones, roughly 71% seen once. With respect to this clone: Its antigen is unidentified.

Overall study results and limits: In a later analysis, several top co-occurrence clusters appeared linked to parvovirus B19, influenza, CMV and Epstein-Barr virus. The authors confirmed in vitro that a few CMV-associated chains were specific for CMV antigens.

Germline assignment: CDR1 MGHRA and CDR2 YSYEKL. The V gene end was trimmed by 0 bases and the J gene end by 1 base; junction bases not matched to a gene: 4. This CDR3 spans 16 amino acids. Material for sequencing was PBMCs. The rearrangement links TRBV4-1 to TRBJ2-3, with TRBD2 matching over 7 bases. The TCR comes from a man in his forties or fifties in good health and CMV-seropositive. The CDR3 DNA reads as TGCGCCAGCAGCCAAGAGCCGCTAGCGGGCACAGATACGCAGTATTTT. Translating gives CASSQEPLAGTDTQYF.